This passage covers 11 T cell receptor beta chains from one sample sequenced in a study of PD-L1 blockade in urothelial cancer. Profiled with immunoSEQ multiplex PCR; TCRdb holds only in-frame clones, not every one. The sample includes about 52,000 clones, 84% of them seen just once. This specimen consisted of PBMCs, obtained around atezolizumab (anti-PD-L1) treatment. The source of these receptors is a man aged 40-49 years with urothelial cancer.

The chain links TRBV30 to TRBJ1-3, with TRBD1 as a possible D gene (6 bases). The CDR3 has 13 residues. Trimming pared 0 bases from V and 4 bases from J, leaving 7 bases between. Germline V lookup: CDR1 GTSNPN, CDR2 SVGIG (reference sequence). The CDR3 loop reads CAWSVQGGNTIYF. In DNA form, the CDR3 reads TGTGCCTGGAGTGTACAGGGAGGAAACACCATATATTTT.

The chain uses TRBV7-2 and TRBJ2-7; the D is unclear. The V gene lost 5 bases and the J gene lost 2 bases, with 13 bases spanning the gap. In germline, CDR1 is SGHTA, CDR2 FQGNSA. There are 14 residues in the CDR3. The CDR3: CASSLHLSAYEQYF. The CDR3 nucleotides are TGTGCCAGCAGCCTCCACCTATCGGCCTACGAGCAGTACTTC.

The V call is TRBV5-4, the J call TRBJ1-2; 8 bases fit TRBD1. The CDR3 contains 13 residues. V gave up 5 bases and J gave up 7 bases; unmatched junction bases: 7. Germline CDR1 and CDR2: SGHNT and YYREEE (reference sequence). In DNA, the CDR3 is TGTGCCAGCAGACGGACAGGGTGGATTGGCTACACCTTC. Translation: CASRRTGWIGYTF.

This clone was counted only a few times. The chain links TRBV9 to TRBJ2-1; the match to TRBD2 covers 8 bases. The germline CDR1 and CDR2 sequences are SGDLS and YYNGEE. This CDR3 has 15 amino acids. V trimming: 3 bases; J trimming: 0 bases; junction bases outside the gene matches: 2. CDR3 in amino acids: CASSGSGSSYNEQFF. The CDR3 DNA sequence: TGTGCCAGCAGCGGCAGCGGGAGCTCCTACAATGAGCAGTTCTTC.

The chain combines TRBV2 with TRBJ1-2, with D uncertain. CDR1 is SNHLY, CDR2 FYNNEI, per germline. V was pared by 8 bases and J by 8 bases, with 9 bases between. CDR3 length equals 10 residues. The chain's CDR3 is CASRREGYTF. The CDR3 bases are TGTGCCAGCCGCCGGGAGGGCTACACCTTC.

The chain uses TRBV11-2 and TRBJ2-3, with D possibly being TRBD2 (6 bases). V lost 5 bases to trimming and J lost 6 bases, with 18 bases between them. The V gene's germline CDR1 is SGHAT and CDR2 FQNNGV. The CDR3 covers 15 residues. CDR3 region: CASSPSVTGEDTQYF. Written as DNA, the CDR3 is TGTGCCAGCAGCCCCAGCGTGACGGGGGAGGATACGCAGTATTTT.

This clone has only a few counts. This chain connects TRBV7-9 to TRBJ2-7; TRBD2 matches at 8 bases. The CDR3 length is 15 residues. Germline lookup yields CDR1 SEHNR and CDR2 FQNEAQ (reference sequence). The V gene end was trimmed by 5 bases and the J gene end by 7 bases; junction bases not matched to a gene: 13. The CDR3 loop reads CASSPDKAGDDEQYF. In nucleotides, the CDR3 is TGTGCCAGCAGCCCCGATAAAGCGGGAGATGATGAGCAGTACTTC.

The chain joins TRBV30 to TRBJ2-7; a weak D match, TRBD1 (6 bases). CDR1 is GTSNPN, CDR2 SVGIG, per germline (reference sequence). V lost 3 bases and J lost 3, with 12 bases in between. The CDR3 is made up of 13 amino acids. CDR3 loop: CAWSLQGVYEQYF. CDR3 in DNA: TGTGCCTGGAGCCTACAGGGAGTCTACGAGCAGTACTTC.

V usage is TRBV6-5 and J usage is TRBJ1-1, with D tentatively TRBD1 (5 bases). The V end was cut by 5 bases, the J end by 7 bases, with 8 bases between. Germline lookup yields CDR1 MNHEY and CDR2 SVGAGI. The CDR3 is 11 residues long. The CDR3 nucleotides read TGTGCCAGCAGTACGGGGGGTGAAGCTTTCTTT. It specifies CASSTGGEAFF.

The chain couples TRBV14 to TRBJ2-1; D is perhaps TRBD1 (6 bases). There are 13 residues in the CDR3. CDR1 is SGHDN and CDR2 is FVKESK in the germline V gene. The V end lost 3 bases, the J end lost 10 bases, and 13 bases lay between the germline ends. The CDR3 sequence: CASSHYRVWEQFF. The CDR3 DNA reads TGTGCCAGCAGCCATTACAGGGTATGGGAGCAGTTCTTC.

The V call is TRBV25-1, the J call TRBJ1-1; 9 bases are shared with TRBD1. V lost 3 bases and J lost 4; bases outside the gene matches: 6. The CDR3 sequence is 15 residues long. The germline gives CDR1 MGHDK, CDR2 SYGVNS. CDR3 region: CASSDGQGKGTEAFF. The CDR3 region has the DNA TGTGCCAGCAGTGACGGACAGGGGAAGGGCACTGAAGCTTTCTTT.